This T cell receptor (beta chain) was recorded in a study of metastatic and nonmetastatic thyroid tumors. Germline CDR1 MNHNS, CDR2 SASEGT. V lost 8 bases and J 10 bases, leaving 21 bases between the germline ends. This CDR3 contains 15 residues. Every patient underwent thyroid surgery untreated. Using MiXCR, TCRdb re-called clones from the PCR reads. This table holds tens of thousands of clones, approximately 20% found once. The specimen sequenced was blood. The sequence was obtained from a male donor with papillary thyroid cancer or a benign thyroid nodule (not recorded which). Some clones in this sample may be carry-over from other donors' samples. This sequence joins TRBV6-1 and TRBJ1-6; no firm D call. CDR3 DNA: TGTGCCAGCCAAAAAGACGCGGACGTGCGATCACCCCTCCACTTT. Its translation: CASQKDADVRSPLHF.